Listed below are T cell receptor beta chains from one sample, sequenced in a study of CD8 T cells in ankylosing spondylitis. In TCRdb, the 5' RACE reads were re-called with MiXCR into one record per CDR3 protein. The sample consists of 200,000 to 300,000 distinct CDR3 sequences, around 7.8% of them appearing once. The material sequenced was blood, either unsorted or a sorted T cell fraction (not recorded which). The source is a male donor with ankylosing spondylitis or in good health (not recorded which). Each CDR3 is given with its conserved first and last residue. D genes are given only for firm matches. Not all rows give a size; the values are once, few, many and, for expanded clones, a class.

v_gene: TRBV5-4; j_gene: TRBJ1-1; abundance: many; d_gene: NA; CDR3nt: TGTGCCAGCAGCCAGTGGGTCCGAACTAACACTGAAGCTTTCTTT; CDR3aa: CASSQWVRTNTEAFF
v_gene: TRBV4-3; j_gene: TRBJ1-4; abundance: many; d_gene: NA; CDR3nt: TGCGCCAGCAGCCAACTTGGGGCCGGGGATGAAAAACTGTTTTTT; CDR3aa: CASSQLGAGDEKLFF
v_gene: TRBV5-1; j_gene: TRBJ1-1; abundance: many; d_gene: TRBD1; CDR3nt: TGCGCCAGCAGGCCTGGACAGGGGGGCACTGAAGCTTTCTTT; CDR3aa: CASRPGQGGTEAFF
v_gene: TRBV6-1; j_gene: TRBJ2-2; abundance: many; d_gene: NA; CDR3nt: TGTGCCAGCAGCCCGCCACAGCGAAACACCGGGGAGCTGTTTTTT; CDR3aa: CASSPPQRNTGELFF
v_gene: TRBV20-1; j_gene: TRBJ1-2; abundance: many; d_gene: NA; CDR3nt: TGCAGTGCTAGTGAAACCAACTATGGCTACACCTTC; CDR3aa: CSASETNYGYTF
v_gene: TRBV5-5; j_gene: TRBJ2-3; abundance: few; d_gene: NA; CDR3nt: TGTGCCAGCAGCTTGGTGGTCCTCCCCCGTCTCCGCACAGATACGCAGTATTTT; CDR3aa: CASSLVVLPRLRTDTQYF
v_gene: TRBV9; j_gene: TRBJ2-1; abundance: NA; d_gene: NA; CDR3nt: TGTGCCAGCAGCGCCAAGGGGGGGGTGGGCAATGAGCAGTTCTTC; CDR3aa: CASSAKGGVGNEQFF
v_gene: TRBV7-2; j_gene: TRBJ1-3; abundance: few; d_gene: TRBD1; CDR3nt: TGTGCCAGCAGCCGGTGGGGGGACAGGGTCTCTGGAAACACCATATATTTT; CDR3aa: CASSRWGDRVSGNTIYF
v_gene: TRBV29-1; j_gene: TRBJ1-1; abundance: many; d_gene: TRBD1; CDR3nt: TGCAGCGTTGTCCCGGGACAGGGATTGAACACTGAAGCTTTCTTT; CDR3aa: CSVVPGQGLNTEAFF
v_gene: TRBV13; j_gene: TRBJ1-2; abundance: few; d_gene: NA; CDR3nt: TGTGCCAGCAGCTTAATAGGACGAAGGGGCTACACCTTC; CDR3aa: CASSLIGRRGYTF
v_gene: TRBV29-1; j_gene: TRBJ2-7; abundance: many; d_gene: NA; CDR3nt: TGCAGCGTTGAAGGAGCCTTTTACGAGCAGTACTTC; CDR3aa: CSVEGAFYEQYF
v_gene: TRBV20-1; j_gene: TRBJ1-1; abundance: many; d_gene: TRBD1; CDR3nt: TGCAGTGCTAGAGATCGCGGCAGGGGGCTTCGTTTGAACACTGAAGCTTTCTTT; CDR3aa: CSARDRGRGLRLNTEAFF
v_gene: TRBV7-2; j_gene: TRBJ2-4; abundance: few; d_gene: TRBD1; CDR3nt: TGTGCCAGCAGCTTACCAGGGGGAAACATTCAGTACTTC; CDR3aa: CASSLPGGNIQYF
v_gene: TRBV11-2; j_gene: TRBJ1-1; abundance: NA; d_gene: NA; CDR3nt: TGTGCCAGCAGCGAGGTGACAGCCGCGGAAGCTTTCTTT; CDR3aa: CASSEVTAAEAFF
v_gene: TRBV10-3; j_gene: TRBJ2-2; abundance: many; d_gene: NA; CDR3nt: TGTGCCATCAGTGAGAGGCAGGGCCCCGGGGAGCTGTTTTTT; CDR3aa: CAISERQGPGELFF
v_gene: TRBV20-1; j_gene: TRBJ2-1; abundance: NA; d_gene: TRBD2; CDR3nt: TGCAGTGCTGGGGGACTAGCGGGGCCCCATGGGGGCAATGAGCAGTTCTTC; CDR3aa: CSAGGLAGPHGGNEQFF
v_gene: TRBV12-3/TRBV12-4; j_gene: TRBJ1-6; abundance: many; d_gene: NA; CDR3nt: TGTGCCAGCAGTTTAAAGCGTGTCCATAATTCACCCCTCCACTTT; CDR3aa: CASSLKRVHNSPLHF
v_gene: TRBV20-1; j_gene: TRBJ2-7; abundance: many; d_gene: NA; CDR3nt: TGCAGTGCTAGTGGGACCTCGAGACACGAGCAGTACTTC; CDR3aa: CSASGTSRHEQYF
v_gene: TRBV4-1; j_gene: TRBJ2-7; abundance: many; d_gene: NA; CDR3nt: TGCGCCAGCAGCCCTCAGAAGGCTTTCACCTACGAGCAGTACTTC; CDR3aa: CASSPQKAFTYEQYF
v_gene: TRBV7-3; j_gene: TRBJ1-1; abundance: many; d_gene: NA; CDR3nt: TGTGCCAGCAGCGTACAAAAAAACACTGAAGCTTTCTTT; CDR3aa: CASSVQKNTEAFF
v_gene: TRBV6-2/TRBV6-3; j_gene: TRBJ2-1; abundance: many; d_gene: NA; CDR3nt: TGTGCCAGCAATCAGCCACCTTACAATGAGCAGTTCTTC; CDR3aa: CASNQPPYNEQFF
v_gene: TRBV4-3; j_gene: TRBJ1-2; abundance: many; d_gene: NA; CDR3nt: TGCGCCAGCAGCCAAGGCCCGGACACCGTCTATGGCTACACCTTC; CDR3aa: CASSQGPDTVYGYTF
v_gene: TRBV28; j_gene: TRBJ2-5; abundance: NA; d_gene: NA; CDR3nt: TGTGCCAGCAGTTTCGGGACCGTGATAAAGACCCAGTACTTC; CDR3aa: CASSFGTVIKTQYF
v_gene: TRBV5-6; j_gene: TRBJ2-7; abundance: many; d_gene: NA; CDR3nt: TGTGCCAGCAGCCTAAGAGGGGGATACTACGAGCAGTACTTC; CDR3aa: CASSLRGGYYEQYF
v_gene: TRBV5-1; j_gene: TRBJ2-1; abundance: few; d_gene: TRBD2; CDR3nt: TGCGCCAGCAGCTTATTGTCCAGCGGGACCAATGAGCAGTTCTTC; CDR3aa: CASSLLSSGTNEQFF
v_gene: TRBV20-1; j_gene: TRBJ2-5; abundance: many; d_gene: NA; CDR3nt: TGCAGTATCGGACGGCAAGAGACCCAGTACTTC; CDR3aa: CSIGRQETQYF